Detailed here is one T cell receptor (beta chain). Its antigen remains unidentified. TCRdb used MiXCR to reprocess the 5' RACE reads, holding one entry per CDR3 protein. The repertoire has approximately 350,000 distinct CDR3 sequences, over 10% of them found once; the top ten carry 20% to 25%. The CDR3 loop spans 14 amino acids. CDR1 and CDR2 (germline): MGHRA, YSYEKL. V was trimmed by 0 bases and J by 5 bases, leaving 11 bases between them. These data originate in a study of T-cell memory formation after mild COVID-19. Study-level results: Clones contracting over day 15 to 85 were CD4/CD8 balanced, with later expanders leaning CD4+.

The chain is built from TRBV4-1 and TRBJ2-7, with D possibly being TRBD2 (5 bases). The specimen sequenced was PBMCs or a T cell subset sorted from them (not recorded which). This sequence originates from a man aged 18 to 29 who had mild COVID-19 (a few samples of this study predate the infection). Cell type and time point are not known. CDR3 in DNA: TGCGCCAGCAGCCAAGAGCCCGGGATCGACGAGCAGTACTTC. Protein sequence: CASSQEPGIDEQYF.